The T cell receptor (beta chain) under discussion was sequenced for a study of PD-L1 blockade in urothelial cancer. In the study overall: It was around 2014 that patients started atezolizumab at 1,200 mg intravenously every 3 weeks. Samples of blood were analyzed 3 weeks (second dose) and 6 weeks after treatment start.

The time point is: pretreatment peripheral blood. Locally advanced or metastatic urothelial carcinoma was diagnosed in the patients. Germline lookup yields CDR1 MDHEN and CDR2 SYDVKM. This CDR3 spans 15 amino acids. V lost 2 bases to trimming and J lost 4 bases, with 9 bases between them. Produced via immunoSEQ multiplex PCR; TCRdb's table is partial and in-frame only. Of 84,000 or so clones listed, under 90% are singletons. This material consisted of PBMCs, taken around atezolizumab (anti-PD-L1) treatment. The chain joins TRBV28 to TRBJ2-6; perhaps TRBD2 as D (7 bases). The receptor comes from a man aged 55 to 69 with urothelial cancer. In DNA form, the CDR3 reads TGTGCCAGCAGTTTAGGGGGGGCCGGGGCCAACGTCCTGACTTTC. It codes for CASSLGGAGANVLTF.